The clone carrying this TCR beta chain was observed a handful of times. This entry comes from a study of patients and donors after allogeneic stem cell transplantation. Trimming cost V 1 base and J 1 base, with 13 bases left between them. Germline-derived CDR1 and CDR2 are MGHRA and YSYEKL. The CDR3 sequence is 16 residues long. TCRdb re-called the RT-PCR reads through MiXCR, storing one row per CDR3 protein. The sample has 150,000 to 250,000 distinct CDR3 sequences, 35% to 50% seen once. This receptor was taken from a human donor who was either an allogeneic HSCT recipient or a stem cell or donor lymphocyte infusion donor (not recorded which). It is not recorded whose cells these are; they may come from a transplant donor. The V call is TRBV4-1, the J call TRBJ1-1; D is uncertain. The sequenced sample consisted of blood, either unsorted or a sorted T cell fraction (not recorded which). The CDR3 nucleotides are TGCGCCAGCAGCCAAGTCGGGCCGAGGAGGAACACTGAAGCTTTCTTT. Amino acid sequence: CASSQVGPRRNTEAFF.